This T cell receptor (beta chain) is from a study of patients and donors after allogeneic stem cell transplantation. The CDR3 sequence is 13 residues long. V was clipped by 2 bases and J by 8 bases, with 12 bases between them. Germline V gene lookup returns CDR1 MNHEY and CDR2 SVGEGT. Each CDR3 protein gets one entry after TCRdb re-called the RT-PCR reads with MiXCR. The table records about 110,000 distinct CDR3 sequences, around 36% of them present only once. The receptor comes from a human donor who was either an allogeneic HSCT recipient or a stem cell or donor lymphocyte infusion donor (not recorded which). It is not recorded whose cells these are; they may come from a transplant donor. The chain employs TRBV6-2 or TRBV6-3 and TRBJ1-2; D remains ambiguous. The specimen was blood, either unsorted or a sorted T cell fraction (not recorded which). The CDR3 sequence is CASSYTALRGYTF. The DNA for the CDR3 is TGTGCCAGCAGTTACACAGCTCTCCGAGGCTACACCTTC.